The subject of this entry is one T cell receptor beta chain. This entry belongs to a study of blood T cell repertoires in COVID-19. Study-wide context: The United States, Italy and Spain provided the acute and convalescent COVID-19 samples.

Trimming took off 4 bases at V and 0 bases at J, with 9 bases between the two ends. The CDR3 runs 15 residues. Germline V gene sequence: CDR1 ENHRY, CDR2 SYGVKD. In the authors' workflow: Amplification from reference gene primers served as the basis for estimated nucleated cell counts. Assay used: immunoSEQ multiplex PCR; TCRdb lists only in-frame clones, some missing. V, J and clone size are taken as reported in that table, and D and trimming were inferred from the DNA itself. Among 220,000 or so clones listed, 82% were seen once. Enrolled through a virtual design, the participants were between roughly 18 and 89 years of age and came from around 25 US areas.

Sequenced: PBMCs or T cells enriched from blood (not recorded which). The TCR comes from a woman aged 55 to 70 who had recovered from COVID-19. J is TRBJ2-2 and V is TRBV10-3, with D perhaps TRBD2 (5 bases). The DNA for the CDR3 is TGTGCCATCAGTGGGGCGGGCCCGAACACCGGGGAGCTGTTTTTT. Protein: CAISGAGPNTGELFF.